The 27 T cell receptor beta chains below were found in one sample sequenced in a study of cytomegalovirus exposure and HLA in healthy donors. With 60 Vbeta and 13 Jbeta primers, the PCR was carried out. Repertoires were generated with immunoSEQ multiplex PCR, while TCRdb's copy carries only in-frame clones and drops some. Of around 130,000 clones listed, around 59% are singletons. The sequenced sample consisted of PBMCs. The receptors were sampled from a male donor in good health and CMV-seronegative.

In its sample, this clone was seen a few times. The rearrangement joins TRBV28 to TRBJ2-5, with D uncertain. The DNA end is a closer match to TRBJ2-7, so the J assignment may be wrong. The germline gives CDR1 MDHEN, CDR2 SYDVKM. The CDR3 covers 16 residues. CDR3 sequence: CASSLHSGSPNYEQYF. The CDR3 nucleotides read TGTGCCAGCAGTCTCCACTCCGGTAGCCCCAACTACGAGCAGTACTTC.

The chain employs TRBV9 and TRBJ2-3, with 9 nucleotides matching TRBD2. The CDR3 length is 18 residues. V dropped 4 bases and J dropped 0; count of bases not matched to a gene: 12. CDR1 is SGDLS and CDR2 is YYNGEE in the germline V gene. The CDR3 loop reads CASSSRGIAGASTDTQYF. CDR3 DNA sequence: TGTGCCAGCAGCTCACGCGGGATAGCGGGGGCAAGCACAGATACGCAGTATTTT.

The chain carries TRBV5-1 and TRBJ2-3; 9 nucleotides match TRBD1. The germline CDR1 and CDR2 sequences are SGHRS and YFSETQ. Losses at the gene ends were 4 bases for V and 3 bases for J; bases not matched to a gene: 6. The CDR3 spans 15 residues. The CDR3 loop reads CASSLKTGGTDTQYF. CDR3 coding DNA: TGCGCCAGCAGCCTGAAGACAGGGGGGACAGATACGCAGTATTTT.

The chain has TRBV6-5 and TRBJ1-3; D gene uncertain. V lost 6 bases, J lost 1 base, and 4 bases lay in between. The CDR3 runs to 12 residues. Germline V gene lookup returns CDR1 MNHEY and CDR2 SVGAGI. CDR3 DNA sequence: TGTGCCAGCAGAACTTCTGGAAACACCATATATTTT. This gives the protein CASRTSGNTIYF.

The V gene is TRBV18, the J gene TRBJ1-4, with 9 bases identical to TRBD1. Germline trimming cut 2 bases from V and 7 bases from J; bases unmatched to any gene: 5. Germline V lookup: CDR1 KGHSH, CDR2 LQKENI. This CDR3 contains 15 residues. The CDR3 spells CASSPNRGPREKLFF. As DNA, the CDR3 is TGTGCCAGCTCACCAAACAGGGGGCCTCGTGAAAAACTGTTTTTT.

V usage is TRBV28 and J usage is TRBJ1-6; no reliable D call. CDR1 and CDR2 (germline): MDHEN, SYDVKM. The CDR3 contains 15 residues. V dropped 1 base and J dropped 3 bases, with 7 bases sitting between them. The CDR3, as DNA: TGTGCCAGCAGTTTATCAGGACTCTATAATTCACCCCTCCACTTT. This sequence encodes CASSLSGLYNSPLHF.

The chain employs TRBV27 and TRBJ1-1; D remains ambiguous. Germline V CDR1 and CDR2: MNHEY, SMNVEV (reference sequence). The CDR3 is made up of 13 amino acids. V lost 0 bases and J lost 11, with 13 bases in between. The CDR3 region is CASSLSNRGTAFF. The CDR3 DNA is TGTGCCAGCAGTTTATCAAACCGGGGTACGGCTTTCTTT.

This clone was detected a few times. The J gene is TRBJ2-3, the V gene TRBV6-6; 8 bases fit TRBD2. Germline V gives CDR1 MNHNY, CDR2 SVGAGI (reference sequence). The CDR3 extends over 14 amino acids. The V gene end was trimmed by 7 bases and the J gene end by 0 bases; junction bases not matched to a gene: 3. CDR3 DNA: TGTGCCAGCATTGAGCGGGAGAGCACAGATACGCAGTATTTT. Translation gives CASIERESTDTQYF.

This clone was picked up one time. The chain's CDR3 is CASRTGFTEAFF. CDR3 sequence (DNA): TGTGCCAGCAGGACAGGGTTCACTGAAGCTTTCTTT. The rearrangement uses TRBV28 and TRBJ1-1; 7 positions match TRBD1. CDR1 and CDR2 (germline): MDHEN, SYDVKM. V lost 6 bases, J lost 4 bases, and 2 bases stayed unmatched. This CDR3 comprises 12 residues.

This clone was counted a few times. The gene calls are TRBV19 and TRBJ1-5, with 8 bases fitting TRBD1. Per the germline V gene, CDR1 is LNHDA and CDR2 is SQIVND (reference sequence). The CDR3 sequence is 14 residues long. Losses at the gene ends were 3 bases for V and 2 bases for J; bases not matched to a gene: 0. This CDR3 is CASSMTGGNQPQHF. CDR3 DNA sequence: TGTGCCAGTAGTATGACAGGGGGCAATCAGCCCCAGCATTTT.

Turning to this clone: One end of the junction fails to match germline, which may point to a read error. The chain is built from TRBV7-7 and TRBJ2-2; TRBD1 might be the D (5 bases). Germline V gene data show CDR1 as SSHAT and CDR2 as FNYEAQ (reference sequence). The CDR3 sequence is 14 residues long. The CDR3 loop reads CASSLGQTTGELFF. In nucleotides, the CDR3 is TGTGCTAGCAGCTTAGGACAAACCACCGGGGAGCTGTTTTTT. The variable domain in full, with the rest retrieved from reference TRBV7-7 and TRBJ2-2, is GAGVSQSPRYKVTKRGQDVTLRCDPISSHATLYWYQQALGQGPEFLTYFNYEAQPDKSGLPSDRFSAERPEGSISTLTIQRTEQRDSAMYRCASSLGQTTGELFFGEGSRLTVL.

The CDR3: CASSRDRVMNTEAFF. In DNA, the CDR3 is TGTGCCAGCAGCCGGGACAGGGTAATGAACACTGAAGCTTTCTTT. The V call is TRBV6-6, the J call TRBJ1-1; 9 positions match TRBD1. J was trimmed by 0 bases and V by 6 bases; bases with no gene match: 5. The CDR3 covers 15 residues. Germline V gene data show CDR1 as MNHNY and CDR2 as SVGAGI (reference sequence).

This chain uses TRBV7-8 with TRBJ1-5; D is unclear. The CDR3 totals 15 residues. The germline gives CDR1 SGHVS, CDR2 FQNEAQ. Trimming took 0 bases from V and 4 from J, leaving 10 bases between them. The CDR3 is CASSLAPVANQPQHF. The DNA of the CDR3 is TGTGCCAGCAGCTTAGCCCCAGTAGCGAATCAGCCCCAGCATTTT.

The rearrangement joins TRBV6-1 to TRBJ1-6; 9 nucleotides line up with TRBD1. The V gene end was trimmed by 6 bases and the J gene end by 5 bases; junction bases not matched to a gene: 5. CDR3 size: 15 residues. CDR1 and CDR2 (germline): MNHNS, SASEGT. The DNA of the CDR3 is TGTGCCAGCAGGGGACAGGGTCACAATAATTCACCCCTCCACTTT. Protein sequence: CASRGQGHNNSPLHF.

This clone came up once. V usage is TRBV7-9 and J usage is TRBJ2-7; 7 nucleotides match TRBD1. The CDR3 is 15 residues long. The J segment lost 3 bases and the V segment lost 4 bases, leaving 9 bases of the junction unmatched. The V gene's germline CDR1 is SEHNR and CDR2 FQNEAQ (reference sequence). The CDR3: CASSSRDSSIYEQYF. CDR3 DNA sequence: TGTGCCAGCAGCTCCCGGGACAGTTCAATCTACGAGCAGTACTTC. The entire variable domain, with the rest obtained from reference TRBV7-9 and TRBJ2-7, is as follows: DTGVSQNPRHKITKRGQNVTFRCDPISEHNRLYWYRQTLGQGPEFLTYFQNEAQLEKSRLLSDRFSAERPKGSFSTLEIQRTEQGDSAMYLCASSSRDSSIYEQYFGPGTRLTVT.

The V and J genes are TRBV2 and TRBJ2-1, with 9 bases aligning to TRBD1. Unmatched junction bases numbered 7, after V lost 8 bases and J lost 14 bases. CDR3 length: 11 residues. CDR1 SNHLY and CDR2 FYNNEI come from the germline V gene. CDR3 region: CASGYDRGKFF. CDR3 in DNA: TGTGCCAGCGGGTATGACAGGGGGAAGTTCTTC.

Concerning this clone: A read error may account for a junction end that differs from germline. Written as DNA, the CDR3 is TGCGCCAGCAGCCAAACCCGGGGGACTAGCGGGGATACGCAGTATTTT. Amino acids: CASSQTRGTSGDTQYF. The chain recombines TRBV5-4 with TRBJ2-3; 12 bases are shared with TRBD2. This CDR3 spans 16 amino acids. Germline CDR1 reads SGHNT; CDR2 reads YYREEE (reference sequence).

This clone came up a few times. The V and J genes are TRBV19 and TRBJ1-1; the match to TRBD1 covers 10 bases. Looked up from germline, CDR1 is LNHDA and CDR2 is SQIVND (reference sequence). CDR3 length: 15 residues. J gave up 5 bases and V 6 bases, and 9 bases lay outside the gene matches. The chain's CDR3 is CASSPWDRGRTEAFF. CDR3 coding DNA: TGTGCCAGTAGCCCCTGGGACAGGGGCCGAACTGAAGCTTTCTTT.

This clone was detected only a few times. J is TRBJ2-5 and V is TRBV14; 11 positions agree with TRBD1. The J call is doubtful: the DNA matches TRBJ2-7 better. This CDR3 spans 15 amino acids. Germline CDR1 reads SGHDN; CDR2 reads FVKESK. Here the CDR3 reads CASSPIGQGAREQYF. Written as DNA, the CDR3 is TGTGCCAGCAGCCCTATCGGACAGGGGGCTCGCGAGCAGTACTTC.

V and J are TRBV19 and TRBJ2-5; 7 bases are a match to TRBD2. This CDR3 comprises 15 residues. After removal of 4 bases from V and 3 bases from J, the junction contained 8 bases not matched to a gene. Germline V gene sequence: CDR1 LNHDA, CDR2 SQIVND (reference sequence). As DNA, the CDR3 is TGTGCCAGTAGTAATCGCCGACTAGCCGAAGAGACCCAGTACTTC. Protein: CASSNRRLAEETQYF. Supplemented by reference TRBV19 and TRBJ2-5, the full variable domain reads DGGITQSPKYLFRKEGQNVTLSCEQNLNHDAMYWYRQDPGQGLRLIYYSQIVNDFQKGDIAEGYSVSREKKESFPLTVTSAQKNPTAFYLCASSNRRLAEETQYFGPGTRLLVL.

The sample holds a few counts of this clone. J is TRBJ2-7 and V is TRBV7-9; 8 bases line up with TRBD1. With V trimmed by 5 bases and J by 5 bases, 11 bases remained unmatched. Germline V CDR1 and CDR2: SEHNR, FQNEAQ (reference sequence). CDR3 length equals 15 residues. CDR3 bases: TGTGCCAGCAGCGACAGGGGTTTGGGGCTGGACGAGCAGTACTTC. It encodes CASSDRGLGLDEQYF.

The rearrangement uses TRBV9 and TRBJ2-7; D is perhaps TRBD2 (6 bases). Germline CDR1 reads SGDLS; CDR2 reads YYNGEE. This CDR3 is 15 amino acids long. Trimming removed 4 bases at V and 0 bases at J, with 14 bases between. DNA of the CDR3: TGTGCCAGCAGCCCAGCGGGTCTAGGCTCCTACGAGCAGTACTTC. It codes for CASSPAGLGSYEQYF.

The rearrangement links TRBV7-2 to TRBJ1-4; 8 bases map to TRBD1. Germline-derived CDR1 and CDR2 are SGHTA and FQGNSA. The ends lost 5 bases at V and 6 bases at J; junction bases unmatched: 5. The CDR3 is made up of 14 amino acids. CDR3 nucleotide sequence: TGTGCCAGCAGCCCGACAGGGGTAGATGAAAAACTGTTTTTT. Translation gives CASSPTGVDEKLFF.

The rearrangement links TRBV19 to TRBJ1-5; the D gene is possibly TRBD1 (6 bases). The CDR3 sequence is 13 residues long. V lost 9 bases and J lost 4, with 13 bases in between. Germline loops: CDR1 LNHDA, CDR2 SQIVND (reference sequence). This CDR3 reads CASRKDSNQPQHF. The CDR3 DNA reads as TGTGCCAGCCGGAAGGACAGTAATCAGCCCCAGCATTTT.

This rearrangement joins TRBV5-1 to TRBJ1-1; no clear D. The germline V gene encodes CDR1 SGHRS and CDR2 YFSETQ. Trimming removed 0 bases from V and 6 bases from J, with 12 bases in between. The CDR3 runs to 14 residues. The CDR3 coding sequence is TGCGCCAGCAGCTTGGGCGAACTAGGAGCTGAAGCTTTCTTT. It yields the protein CASSLGELGAEAFF.

The rearrangement uses TRBV7-2 and TRBJ1-3; D gene uncertain. Trimming cost V 5 bases and J 4 bases, with 15 bases left between them. CDR1 is SGHTA, CDR2 FQGNSA, per germline. The CDR3 is 15 amino acids. In DNA form, the CDR3 reads TGTGCCAGCAGCGTCCGCGGACTGGGAGGAAACACCATATATTTT. Translated, it gives CASSVRGLGGNTIYF.

V is TRBV6-4 and J is TRBJ1-2, with D possibly TRBD1 on 5 matching bases. Germline V gene data show CDR1 as MRHNA and CDR2 as SNTAGT. The CDR3 loop spans 14 amino acids. Trimming pared 3 bases from V and 7 bases from J, leaving 15 bases between. The CDR3 bases are TGTGCCAGCAGTGATCCGGGCAGGGATATTGGCTACACCTTC. This encodes CASSDPGRDIGYTF.